The 19 T cell receptor beta chains reported below all come from one sample, sequenced in a study of T cells in women clearing cervical HPV infection. The assay was immunoSEQ multiplex PCR, and TCRdb's table has in-frame clones only and misses some. This sample's clone table lists about 20,000 clones. Sequences were obtained from blood buffy coat. The receptors derive from a woman aged 18-70 years with a cervical HPV16 infection that either progressed to CIN3+ or cleared (not recorded which).

About this clone: The CDR3 end lies 3 residues beyond the end of the read and is filled in from the germline J gene. This chain uses TRBV30 with TRBJ2-2; 12 bases agree with TRBD1. There are 19 residues in the CDR3. In germline, CDR1 is GTSNPN, CDR2 SVGIG (reference sequence). CDR3 DNA, as far as it was read: TGTGCCTGGAGTGTCCTGAACTCGGGACAGGGGGCCGGTAATTCACCG. Translation gives CAWSVLNSGQGAGNSP. The entire CDR3 protein reads CAWSVLNSGQGAGNSPLFF.

A remark on this clone: The read gets to within 3 residues of the CDR3 end, and the germline J gene fills in the rest. The gene calls are TRBV7-9 and TRBJ2-4; D gene unclear. The CDR3 contains 13 residues. Germline lookup yields CDR1 SEHNR and CDR2 FQNEAQ (reference sequence). The CDR3 DNA, read in part, is TGTGCCAGCAGCCTTAGTGGTGTCTATGGT. Its translation: CASSLSGVYG. The whole CDR3 protein reads CASSLSGVYGQYF. Full variable domain (remainder filled in from reference TRBV7-9 and TRBJ2-4): DTGVSQNPRHKITKRGQNVTFRCDPISEHNRLYWYRQTLGQGPEFLTYFQNEAQLEKSRLLSDRFSAERPKGSFSTLEIQRTEQGDSAMYLCASSLSGVYGQYFGAGTRLSVL.

Frequency places this clone as medium-sized. The read is 3 residues too short to cover the CDR3 end, so that end is filled in from the germline J gene. This chain connects TRBV14 to TRBJ2-1, with D possibly matching TRBD2 (7 bases). The length of the CDR3 is 14 residues. Germline V gene sequence: CDR1 SGHDN, CDR2 FVKESK. Trimming shortened V by 2 bases and J by 9 bases, and 14 bases separated the two germline ends. CDR3 DNA, as far as it was read: TGTGCCAGCAGCCAACAAGGGGGGGGGCGTGAG. Amino acid sequence: CASSQQGGGRE. The full CDR3 protein reads CASSQQGGGREQFF. The full variable domain, completed using reference TRBV14 and TRBJ2-1, is EAGVTQFPSHSVIEKGQTVTLRCDPISGHDNLYWYRRVMGKEIKFLLHFVKESKQDESGMPNNRFLAERTGGTYSTLKVQPAELEDSGVYFCASSQQGGGREQFFGPGTRLTVL.

As regards this clone: With the read ending 3 residues before the CDR3 end, the germline J gene is used to fill in that end. The sample has other DNA sequences that encode this CDR3 too. This sequence joins TRBV18 and TRBJ1-3; 8 positions match TRBD1. There are 15 residues in the CDR3. V lost 3 bases to trimming and J lost 1 base; unmatched junction nucleotides: 2. Germline values: CDR1 KGHSH, CDR2 LQKENI. CDR3 DNA, as far as it was read: TGTGCCAGCTCACCCGGACAGGGATCTGGAAACACC. This gives the protein CASSPGQGSGNT. The entire CDR3 protein is CASSPGQGSGNTIYF.

As to this clone: The CDR3 end lies 3 residues beyond the end of the read and is filled in from the germline J gene. The rearrangement uses TRBV20-1 and TRBJ1-1; D possibly corresponds to TRBD1 (5 bases). V lost 3 bases and J lost 4, with 12 bases in between. This CDR3 region has 13 residues. Germline V CDR1 and CDR2: DFQATT, SNEGSKA (reference sequence). The CDR3 spells CSARRGAGTEAFF. The CDR3 bases that were read are TGCAGTGCTAGGAGGGGCGCAGGCACTGAA.

Worth noting for this clone: The CDR3 is cut off 3 residues early in the read; its end comes from the germline J gene. The rearrangement joins TRBV18 to TRBJ2-1, with TRBD1 matching over 10 bases. This CDR3 region has 16 residues. Germline-derived CDR1 and CDR2 are KGHSH and LQKENI. J gave up 3 bases and V 2 bases, and 4 bases lay outside the gene matches. The CDR3 sequence: CASSPDRGHSYNEQFF. CDR3 bases read: TGTGCCAGCTCACCAGACAGGGGGCACAGCTACAATGAG. Drawing the rest from reference TRBV18 and TRBJ2-1, the complete variable domain is NAGVMQNPRHLVRRRGQEARLRCSPMKGHSHVYWYRQLPEEGLKFMVYLQKENIIDESGMPKERFSAEFPKEGPSILRIQQVVRGDSAAYFCASSPDRGHSYNEQFFGPGTRLTVL.

CDR3 in amino acids: CSADSFLVADLDVGTDTQYF. CDR3 bases read: TGCAGTGCTGATTCTTTTCTAGTAGCGGATTTGGATGTTGGCACAGATACG. The gene calls are TRBV20-1 and TRBJ2-3, with a weak D call TRBD2 (6 bases). The CDR3 extends 3 residues past the end of the read, so its final part is completed from the germline J gene. The V gene lost 5 bases and the J gene lost 1 base, with 31 bases spanning the gap. The CDR3 spans 20 residues. The germline V gene has CDR1 DFQATT and CDR2 SNEGSKA (reference sequence).

About this clone itself: Read coverage stops 3 residues before the CDR3 terminus; the germline J gene supplies the remainder. This sequence joins TRBV4-1 and TRBJ2-3; maybe TRBD2 (6 bases). The V and J ends lost 0 bases and 0 bases respectively, with 10 bases between them. The germline CDR1 and CDR2 sequences are MGHRA and YSYEKL. This CDR3 has 16 amino acids. The sequenced CDR3 bases are TGCGCCAGCAGCCAAGAACCGGGGACTAGCACAGATACG. This encodes CASSQEPGTSTDT. In full, the CDR3 reads CASSQEPGTSTDTQYF.

The sequenced part of the CDR3 DNA is TGCGCCAGCAGCTCCGGGCAAGCGGGGGTAGGGGAGACC. Amino acid sequence: CASSSGQAGVGET. The CDR3 as a whole reads CASSSGQAGVGETQYF. The chain carries TRBV5-1 and TRBJ2-5; 8 nucleotides match TRBD2. The missing CDR3 end, 3 residues past where the read stops, is filled in from the germline J gene. CDR1 and CDR2 (germline): SGHRS, YFSETQ. This CDR3 contains 16 residues. V dropped 3 bases and J dropped 5; count of bases not matched to a gene: 12.

Notes on this clone: The read finishes 3 residues shy of the CDR3 end, and the germline J gene is used to complete it. The chain employs TRBV5-1 and TRBJ2-7, with 13 bases aligning to TRBD2. CDR1 is SGHRS and CDR2 is YFSETQ in the germline V gene. CDR3 length equals 15 residues. The junction had 0 bases not matched to a gene; V was cut back by 0 bases and J by 3 bases. CDR3 region: CASSLGLAGGYEQYF. The CDR3 bases that were read are TGCGCCAGCAGCTTGGGACTAGCGGGGGGCTACGAG.

With regard to this clone: The sequence runs out 3 residues before the end of the CDR3; the remainder is reconstructed from the germline J gene. The chain combines TRBV16 with TRBJ1-6; unclear D gene. Germline loops: CDR1 KGHSY, CDR2 FQNENV. V dropped 3 bases and J dropped 6 bases, with 21 bases sitting between them. This CDR3 spans 18 amino acids. The CDR3 sequence is CASSQLRVLYFRNSPLHF. CDR3 DNA, as far as it was read: TGTGCCAGCAGCCAGCTACGAGTTTTGTACTTTCGTAATTCACCC.

On this clone: The read terminates 3 residues ahead of where the CDR3 ends, so the germline J gene completes it. This chain joins TRBV7-9 and TRBJ1-2, with D uncertain. Germline lookup yields CDR1 SEHNR and CDR2 FQNEAQ (reference sequence). The CDR3 is 14 residues long. The CDR3 sequence: CASSSPSLTDTYTF. The CDR3 DNA, read in part, is TGTGCCAGCAGCTCCCCCAGCCTCACAGATACC.

Comment on this clone: The read stops 3 residues short of the end of the CDR3; the missing end is completed from the germline J gene. The chain has TRBV2 and TRBJ2-2; D is unresolved. Germline CDR1 reads SNHLY; CDR2 reads FYNNEI. The CDR3 runs 14 residues. This CDR3 is CASSGISTNEKLFF. The covered CDR3 bases are TGTGCCAGCAGTGGAATATCAACTAATGAAAAG.

Details on this clone: The CDR3 goes on 3 residues after the read ends, and that part is filled in from the germline J gene. The gene calls are TRBV20-1 and TRBJ2-5; D not certain. CDR1 is DFQATT and CDR2 is SNEGSKA in the germline V gene (reference sequence). This CDR3 region has 15 residues. The V end was cut by 0 bases, the J end by 5 bases, with 16 bases between. The CDR3 loop reads CSARDPVTQAETQYF. The CDR3 bases that were read are TGCAGTGCTAGAGATCCAGTGACCCAGGCGGAGACC.

A remark on this clone: The read gets to within 3 residues of the CDR3 end, and the germline J gene fills in the rest. The gene calls are TRBV13 and TRBJ1-2; maybe TRBD1 (5 bases). CDR1 is PRHDT and CDR2 is FYEKMQ in the germline V gene (reference sequence). Trimming removed 0 bases at V and 4 bases at J, with 15 bases between. The CDR3 has 16 amino acids. CDR3 DNA, as far as it was read: TGTGCCAGCAGCTTAGGAGGGCAGGGCCACATCTATGGC. Translated: CASSLGGQGHIYG. Given in full, the CDR3 is CASSLGGQGHIYGYTF.

The covered CDR3 bases are TGTGCCAGTAGTATAGAAACAGGGGTTGGCAATCAGCCC. Translating it yields CASSIETGVGNQP. The full CDR3 reads CASSIETGVGNQPQHF. The chain employs TRBV19 and TRBJ1-5; 7 bases line up with TRBD1. With the read ending 3 residues before the CDR3 end, the germline J gene is used to fill in that end. V gave up 0 bases and J gave up 2 bases; unmatched junction bases: 4. The CDR3 is made up of 16 amino acids. Germline CDR1 and CDR2: LNHDA and SQIVND (reference sequence).

The sequenced CDR3 bases are TGTGCCAGTACCAAGGGGGGGCCGAACACTGAA. This encodes CASTKGGPNTE. The CDR3, in full, reads CASTKGGPNTEAFF. This chain uses TRBV19 with TRBJ1-1; TRBD1 might be the D (6 bases). The CDR3 end falls 3 residues outside the read, so it is completed with the germline J gene. Per the germline V gene, CDR1 is LNHDA and CDR2 is SQIVND (reference sequence). The length of the CDR3 is 14 residues. V gave up 7 bases and J gave up 1 base, with 13 bases separating them.

The part of the CDR3 DNA that was read is TGTGCCAGTAGTATGGGCCTAGCGTCCTTTGGGGCCAACGTC. It codes for CASSMGLASFGANV. The entire CDR3 is CASSMGLASFGANVLTF. The chain links TRBV19 to TRBJ2-6; D might be TRBD2 (6 bases). The CDR3 end lies 3 residues beyond the end of the read and is filled in from the germline J gene. The germline V and J ends were trimmed by 3 bases and 3 bases, with 15 bases remaining between them. The length of the CDR3 is 17 residues. CDR1 is LNHDA, CDR2 SQIVND, per germline (reference sequence).

Comments on this clone: With the read ending 3 residues before the CDR3 end, the germline J gene is used to fill in that end. V gene TRBV7-7 combines with J gene TRBJ2-3, with 9 positions matching TRBD2. The CDR3 length is 15 residues. Trimming took 3 bases from V and 2 from J; bases not matched to a gene: 3. Germline V gene data show CDR1 as SSHAT and CDR2 as FNYEAQ (reference sequence). CDR3 sequence: CASSLRGGATDTQYF. The sequenced CDR3 bases are TGTGCCAGCAGCTTGCGGGGGGGAGCCACAGATACG. The full variable domain, its missing parts supplied by reference TRBV7-7 and TRBJ2-3, is GAGVSQSPRYKVTKRGQDVTLRCDPISSHATLYWYQQALGQGPEFLTYFNYEAQPDKSGLPSDRFSAERPEGSISTLTIQRTEQRDSAMYRCASSLRGGATDTQYFGPGTRLTVL.